The rows below give T cell receptor beta chains drawn from one sample of a study of T-cell reconstitution after alpha-beta-depleted transplantation in children. TCRdb recomputed calls from the PCR reads with MiXCR, one row per CDR3 protein. The data hold about 290,000 distinct CDR3 sequences, with roughly a tenth observed a single time. This specimen was PBMCs, taken before TCRalphabeta/CD19-depleted stem cell transplant. These receptors came from a boy younger than two with acute myeloid leukemia, due to receive a stem cell transplant. The conserved cysteine and the conserved F or W are not part of the CDR3 here. Fields, in order: J gene, V gene, CDR3 protein.

j_call: TRBJ2-7; v_call: TRBV12-3/TRBV12-4; cdr3_aa: ASSLRQGGYEQY
j_call: TRBJ2-5; v_call: TRBV27; cdr3_aa: ASSPTGRETQY
j_call: TRBJ2-7; v_call: TRBV5-5; cdr3_aa: ASSLRDSYEQY
j_call: TRBJ1-2; v_call: TRBV28; cdr3_aa: ASSLGQGEGGYT
j_call: TRBJ2-7; v_call: TRBV7-9; cdr3_aa: ASSTDLTGSYEQY
j_call: TRBJ2-3; v_call: TRBV4-3; cdr3_aa: ASSQDGPGLTQY
j_call: TRBJ2-5; v_call: TRBV24-1; cdr3_aa: ATSDFLGEKETQY
j_call: TRBJ2-3; v_call: TRBV12-3/TRBV12-4; cdr3_aa: ASSLMATDTQY
j_call: TRBJ1-1; v_call: TRBV3-1; cdr3_aa: ASSQEGPGTDEAF
j_call: TRBJ1-2; v_call: TRBV28; cdr3_aa: ASSLPRGMNYGYT
j_call: TRBJ2-2; v_call: TRBV11-3; cdr3_aa: ASRPGGSRNTGELF
j_call: TRBJ2-1; v_call: TRBV24-1; cdr3_aa: ATSDLDRPRNEQF
j_call: TRBJ2-1; v_call: TRBV20-1; cdr3_aa: SAPLTGSSYNEQF
j_call: TRBJ1-4; v_call: TRBV18; cdr3_aa: ASSPQGANEKLF
j_call: TRBJ2-7; v_call: TRBV4-3; cdr3_aa: ASSQESGRRYYEQY
j_call: TRBJ2-6; v_call: TRBV4-2; cdr3_aa: ASSHRLAGNSGANVLT
j_call: TRBJ2-3; v_call: TRBV6-4; cdr3_aa: ASSDPSGTPPGTDTQY